This T cell receptor beta chain appears in the sequencing data of a study of Ad26.COV2.S vaccination and SARS-CoV-2 variants. The wider study: Administration of Ad26.COV2.S was intramuscular, either once or twice 56 days apart.

Repertoires were generated with immunoSEQ multiplex PCR, while TCRdb's copy carries only in-frame clones and drops some. Among about 400,000 clones listed, roughly 90% were seen once. The germline CDR1 and CDR2 sequences are LNHDA and SQIVND (reference sequence). This CDR3 comprises 13 residues. V gave up 7 bases and J gave up 4 bases, with 13 bases separating them. Treatment meaning: roughly 18 received Ad26.COV2.S at low or high dose, single or two shots; 5 received placebo; per-sample allocation not given. Specimen acquisition occurred on day 63 following the initial vaccine or placebo injection. Within Boston, the person who donated was an adult of 18-55 years. The administered vaccine (an Ad26 vector) expressed Wuhan-strain SARS-CoV-2 spike.

The chain uses TRBV19 and TRBJ1-1; D gene ambiguous. The origin of this receptor is a person aged 18-65 years who received the Ad26.COV2.S COVID-19 vaccine or a placebo. Sequenced here: peripheral blood, sampled in a trial of Ad26.COV2.S vaccine versus placebo. Here the CDR3 DNA reads TGTGCCAGTAATAGGGAGCGGGGCACTGAAGCTTTCTTT. It yields the protein CASNRERGTEAFF.